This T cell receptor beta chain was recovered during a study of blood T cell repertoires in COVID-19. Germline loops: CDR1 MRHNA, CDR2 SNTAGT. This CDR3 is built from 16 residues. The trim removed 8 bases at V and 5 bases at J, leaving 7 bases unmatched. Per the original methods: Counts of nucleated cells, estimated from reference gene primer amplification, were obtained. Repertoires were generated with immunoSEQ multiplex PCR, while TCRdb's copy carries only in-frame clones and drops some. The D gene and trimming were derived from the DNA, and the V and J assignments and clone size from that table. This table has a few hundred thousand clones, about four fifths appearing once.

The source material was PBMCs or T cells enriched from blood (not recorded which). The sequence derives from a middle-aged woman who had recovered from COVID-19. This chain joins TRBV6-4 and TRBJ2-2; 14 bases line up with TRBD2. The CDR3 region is CASSHGLAGGTGELFF. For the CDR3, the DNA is TGTGCCAGCTCACACGGACTAGCGGGAGGAACCGGGGAGCTGTTTTTT.